This TCR beta chain emerged from a study of T cells in localized non-small cell lung cancer. Assay: immunoSEQ multiplex PCR; the TCRdb copy retains only in-frame clones and omits some. The repertoire holds 15,000 to 25,000 clones, with 75% to 95% as singletons. Germline V lookup: CDR1 MDHEN, CDR2 SYDVKM. The CDR3 is 13 residues long. Trimming took 3 bases from V and 8 from J; bases not matched to a gene: 6. With regard to this clone: The antigen is unknown.

Study-wide points: Because only a single region of the tumor was sequenced, heterogeneity remains possible.

J is TRBJ1-2 and V is TRBV28; TRBD1 agrees at 7 bases. This clonotype was obtained from a male donor older than 55 with stage I squamous cell lung carcinoma. Sequences were derived from peripheral blood, sampled before any cancer treatment. The CDR3 DNA reads as TGTGCCAGCAGTTTTCAAGGGGGCCGGGGCTACACCTTC. It yields the protein CASSFQGGRGYTF.